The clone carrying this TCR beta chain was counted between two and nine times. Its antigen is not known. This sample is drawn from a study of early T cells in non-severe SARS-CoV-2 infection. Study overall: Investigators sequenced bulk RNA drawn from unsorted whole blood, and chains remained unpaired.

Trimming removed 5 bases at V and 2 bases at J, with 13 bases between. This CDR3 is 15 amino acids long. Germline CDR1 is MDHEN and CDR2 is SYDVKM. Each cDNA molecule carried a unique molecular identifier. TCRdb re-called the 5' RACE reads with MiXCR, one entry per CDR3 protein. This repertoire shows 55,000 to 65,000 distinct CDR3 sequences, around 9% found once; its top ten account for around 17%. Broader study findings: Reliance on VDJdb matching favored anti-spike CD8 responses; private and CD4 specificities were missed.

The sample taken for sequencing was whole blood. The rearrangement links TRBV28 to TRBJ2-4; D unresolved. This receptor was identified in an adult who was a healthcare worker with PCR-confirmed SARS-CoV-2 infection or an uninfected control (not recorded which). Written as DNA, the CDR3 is TGTGCCAGCAGTAAGGTCCCTTCTACCAAAAACATTCAGTACTTC. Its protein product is CASSKVPSTKNIQYF.